The rows below give T cell receptor beta chains drawn from one sample of a study of cytomegalovirus exposure and HLA in healthy donors. Repertoires were generated with immunoSEQ multiplex PCR, while TCRdb's copy carries only in-frame clones and drops some. The sample yields around 260,000 clones, 80% seen once. The material sequenced was PBMCs. These receptors all come from a girl aged 2 to 9 in good health and CMV-seronegative. Both conserved end residues are part of each CDR3. A D gene is named only where the DNA matches it firmly. Clone size appears in some rows only: once, few, many, or a class for an expanded clone.

>TRBV18|NA|NA|TRBJ1-4
CASSPVRGNEKLFF
TGTGCCAGCTCACCGGTCCGGGGGAATGAAAAACTGTTTTTT
>TRBV27|NA|NA|TRBJ2-3
CASSPYRGLSTDTQYF
TGTGCCAGCAGTCCCTATCGCGGGCTTAGCACAGATACGCAGTATTTT
>TRBV5-5|once|NA|TRBJ1-5
CASSLGQGSGNQPQHF
TGTGCCAGCAGCTTGGGTCAGGGTTCGGGCAATCAGCCCCAGCATTTT
>TRBV7-8|NA|TRBD1|TRBJ1-5
CASSFQGDQPQHF
TGTGCCAGCAGCTTCCAGGGGGATCAGCCCCAGCATTTT
>TRBV7-9|few|NA|TRBJ1-6
CASSLGRGMDNSPLHF
TGTGCCAGCAGCTTGGGTCGGGGGATGGATAATTCACCCCTCCACTTT
>TRBV5-1|NA|TRBD1|TRBJ2-7
CASSSSSPGQGYEQYF
TGCGCCAGCAGTTCTTCATCCCCGGGACAGGGTTACGAGCAGTACTTC
>TRBV9|NA|NA|TRBJ2-2
CASSVELPRSNTGELFF
TGTGCCAGCAGCGTAGAGCTTCCTCGTTCGAACACCGGGGAGCTGTTTTTT
>TRBV19|NA|TRBD2|TRBJ2-1
CASSASGRAHTDEQFF
TGTGCCAGTAGTGCTAGCGGGAGGGCCCACACCGATGAGCAGTTCTTC
>TRBV10-3|once|TRBD1|TRBJ2-7
CAITDRDRAYEQYF
TGTGCCATCACCGATAGGGACAGGGCCTACGAGCAGTACTTC
>TRBV30|NA|NA|TRBJ1-1
CAWKITPSDTEAFF
TGTGCCTGGAAAATAACACCCAGTGACACTGAAGCTTTCTTT
>TRBV5-1|NA|NA|TRBJ1-4
CASSGGGANEKLFF
TGCGCCAGCAGCGGGGGGGGTGCTAATGAAAAACTGTTTTTT
>TRBV4-1|NA|NA|TRBJ1-1
CASSQEVGRNTEAFF
TGCGCCAGCAGCCAAGAAGTTGGGAGGAACACTGAAGCTTTCTTT
>TRBV6-6|NA|NA|TRBJ1-1
CASSYLGGNTEAFF
TGTGCCAGCAGTTACTTGGGGGGGAACACTGAAGCTTTCTTT
>TRBV7-9|NA|NA|TRBJ2-7
CASSSPTGSSYEQYF
TGTGCCAGCAGCTCGCCGACAGGCAGCTCCTACGAGCAGTACTTC
>TRBV7-9|NA|NA|TRBJ1-1
CASRDLGNTEAFF
TGTGCCAGCAGAGATCTAGGGAACACTGAAGCTTTCTTT
>TRBV2|NA|TRBD2|TRBJ2-1
CASSDFASGGAFRNEQFF
TGTGCCAGCAGTGACTTCGCTAGCGGGGGGGCCTTCAGGAATGAGCAGTTCTTC
>TRBV28|NA|NA|TRBJ2-1
CASSPDRFHYTGQFF
TGTGCCAGCAGCCCCGACAGGTTCCACTACACAGGGCAGTTCTTC
>TRBV19|NA|TRBD1|TRBJ1-6
CASSELETGGNSPLHF
TGTGCCAGTAGCGAGCTTGAGACAGGGGGGAATTCACCCCTCCACTTT
>TRBV7-6|once|NA|TRBJ1-1
CASRARGHFAEAFF
TGTGCCAGCAGAGCTAGAGGCCATTTCGCTGAAGCTTTCTTT
>TRBV29-1|NA|TRBD2|TRBJ2-7
CSVRGLAGAYEQYF
TGCAGCGTACGTGGACTAGCGGGAGCCTACGAGCAGTACTTC
>TRBV19|few|NA|TRBJ1-2
CASLTGTYGYTF
TGTGCCAGTCTCACAGGGACCTATGGCTACACCTTC
>TRBV7-9|once|TRBD2|TRBJ2-3
CASSSTTSGRPSSTDTQYF
TGTGCCAGCAGCTCTACAACTAGCGGGAGACCCAGTAGCACAGATACGCAGTATTTT
>TRBV27|NA|NA|TRBJ1-1
CASSTRQTNTEAFF
TGTGCCAGCAGTACCCGACAGACAAACACTGAAGCTTTCTTT
>TRBV29-1|few|NA|TRBJ2-3
CSAVPRTDTQYF
TGCAGCGCTGTCCCCCGCACAGATACGCAGTATTTT
>TRBV15|NA|NA|TRBJ2-5
CATSRKMRQVRETQYF
TGTGCCACCAGCAGAAAAATGAGACAGGTTAGAGAGACCCAGTACTTC
>TRBV27|NA|NA|TRBJ2-7
CASIGQDYEQYF
TGTGCCAGCATCGGCCAGGACTACGAGCAGTACTTC
>TRBV11-2|NA|TRBD2|TRBJ2-1
CASSLYGTSGIHNEQFF
TGTGCCAGCAGCTTATATGGAACTAGCGGGATTCACAATGAGCAGTTCTTC
>TRBV11-2|NA|NA|TRBJ2-3
CASSLAQFSQYF
TGTGCCAGCAGCTTAGCCCAATTTTCGCAGTATTTT
>TRBV28|NA|TRBD2|TRBJ2-1
CASNSLAGEGPYNEQFF
TGTGCCAGCAACTCTCTAGCGGGGGAGGGGCCCTACAATGAGCAGTTCTTC
>TRBV20-1|NA|TRBD2|TRBJ2-3
CGAREGRTQYF
TGCGGTGCGCGGGAGGGCCGAACGCAGTATTTT
>TRBV7-9|NA|TRBD1|TRBJ2-7
CSSSLGSGQGEYEQYF
TGTTCCAGCAGCTTAGGTTCCGGACAGGGGGAATACGAGCAGTACTTC
>TRBV19|NA|TRBD1|TRBJ2-1
CASTSDQGALDEQFF
TGTGCCAGTACAAGTGACCAGGGGGCTCTGGATGAGCAGTTCTTC
>TRBV6-1|NA|TRBD1|TRBJ2-7
CASGFGQGASEQYF
TGTGCCAGCGGGTTCGGACAGGGGGCTTCCGAGCAGTACTTC
>TRBV7-9|once|TRBD2|TRBJ2-1
CASSLRRLADYNEQFF
TGTGCCAGCAGCTTAAGAAGACTAGCCGATTACAATGAGCAGTTCTTC
>TRBV27|NA|TRBD1|TRBJ2-1
CATKPPGQGTYNEQFF
TGTGCCACGAAACCACCGGGACAGGGGACCTACAATGAGCAGTTCTTC
>TRBV27|NA|NA|TRBJ1-6
CASRRVCHNSPLHF
TGTGCCAGCAGGCGGGTTTGTCATAATTCACCCCTCCACTTT
>TRBV29-1|NA|NA|TRBJ2-1
CSVLRIDGYNEQFF
TGCAGCGTCTTACGGATAGACGGGTACAATGAGCAGTTCTTC